Included here is one T cell receptor beta chain sequence, with context. This clonotype has just a few counts. Its target antigen remains unknown. No qualities accompany the bases; no much larger clone lies one base away. As encoded in the germline V gene, CDR1 is LGHNA while CDR2 is YNFKEQ. The V end loses 0 bases and the J end loses 0 bases, and a stretch of 11 bases separates them. The CDR3 runs 17 amino acids, cysteine and phenylalanine included. The only DNA kept is the CDR3, 51 bases in frame from the first base. Ficoll-Paque density gradient centrifugation was the method used to isolate PBMCs. This specimen comes from a study of T-cell memory formation after mild COVID-19 (dated by TCRdb to the early 2020s). Study-level background: Most TCR sequence clusters were specific to one of the two donors. Longitudinal TCRalpha and TCRbeta repertoire sequencing tracked T-cell clones expanding and contracting after mild COVID-19 in a couple of donors. The cohort comprised two young, previously healthy adult volunteers, one female and one male.

Overall results and qualifications from the work: The second-wave clones that peaked on day 37 were not confirmed to be SARS-CoV-2 specific. The study covered only a couple of mild cases, and larger cohorts including severe cases with pre-infection samples were considered necessary. Contracting CD4+ clones were located mainly in the CM and EM memory subsets, whereas CD8+ clones were found to be enriched in EMRA. Balanced CD4/CD8 phenotypes were observed for clones contracting from day 15 to 85, whereas a bias towards CD4+ was observed for a second wave of clones expanding from day 15 to 37. Some responding clones were detected in pre-infection memory, suggesting pre-existing cross-reactive memory T cells joined the SARS-CoV-2 response.

The instrument given in TCRdb is Illumina NovaSeq 6000. TCRalpha and TCRbeta cDNA libraries were built by 5'RACE with constant-segment primers, adding sample barcodes and unique molecular identifiers. RNA was extracted from every sample with Trizol reagent. Library amplification was performed in two PCR steps, and a second sample barcode and Illumina TruSeq adapters were introduced in the second step. The libraries were sequenced on an Illumina NovaSeq using 2 x 150 bp paired-end reads. As for how the authors treated the data: With migec v1.2.7, reads were demultiplexed and then collapsed into UMI-guided consensus sequences. Using mixcr v2.1.11, the UMI consensuses were aligned to TRA and TRB V and J templates and assembled into clonotypes. A clonotype was counted as expanded or contracted only when both edgeR and NoisET called the clonotype significant, with the noise models trained on biological replicates. For edgeR calls, the cutoffs were a false discovery rate-adjusted p below 0.01 and a log2 fold-change threshold of 1. PCA with hierarchical clustering of max-normalized trajectories of the 1000 most abundant clonotypes was used as exploratory dynamics analysis. The CD4 or CD8 phenotype of responding clones was assigned using the separately sequenced CD4+ and CD8+ repertoires. The public reads were reprocessed in TCRdb via fastp at Q25 and MiXCR, keeping in-frame beta chains. Rows matching on CDR3 protein sequence are summarized as one entry with the most common DNA and genes. These V and J calls originate from TCRdb's pipeline instead of the authors' own analysis. The sample records about 130,000 distinct CDR3 sequences, approximately 16% of which are singletons. The biggest ten clones account for 11% to 15% of the sample.

The clonotype was recovered from an adult woman who had mild COVID-19 (a few samples of this study predate the infection). The sample titles of this study are shuffled in the database, so cell type and time point are left out; the donor was told from shared clones. The sequencing sample was made of PBMCs or a T cell subset sorted from them (not recorded which). The chain couples TRBV4-2 to TRBJ2-2; a tentative D call is TRBD1 (6 bases match). The CDR3: CASSQDLGAANTGELFF. The bases are TGTGCCAGCAGCCAAGATCTGGGGGCAGCGAACACCGGGGAGCTGTTTTTT.